The sequence of this TCR beta chain was determined in a study of T cell responses to AZD1222 COVID-19 vaccine. This CDR3 is built from 13 residues. V lost 2 bases, J lost 4 bases, and 8 bases lay in between. The table came from immunoSEQ multiplex PCR; TCRdb's copy has only in-frame clones and leaves some out. Altogether about 180,000 clones are present, 88% being singletons, with the ten largest covering about 25%. Concerning this clone: Antigen: not known.

Regarding the study as a whole: Among those given AZD1222, only 5 to 7 were seropositive at baseline. Spike-specific TCR breadth rose after two AZD1222 doses, and depth rose as well.

This sample comprised peripheral blood, obtained 28 days after the second AZD1222 dose. The TCR was taken from an adult who received the AZD1222 COVID-19 vaccine. The chain employs TRBV12-3 or TRBV12-4 and TRBJ1-2; D possibly corresponds to TRBD1 (5 bases). The CDR3 DNA reads TGTGCCAGCAGTTTACGGGGGACCTATGGCTACACCTTC. Residues: CASSLRGTYGYTF.